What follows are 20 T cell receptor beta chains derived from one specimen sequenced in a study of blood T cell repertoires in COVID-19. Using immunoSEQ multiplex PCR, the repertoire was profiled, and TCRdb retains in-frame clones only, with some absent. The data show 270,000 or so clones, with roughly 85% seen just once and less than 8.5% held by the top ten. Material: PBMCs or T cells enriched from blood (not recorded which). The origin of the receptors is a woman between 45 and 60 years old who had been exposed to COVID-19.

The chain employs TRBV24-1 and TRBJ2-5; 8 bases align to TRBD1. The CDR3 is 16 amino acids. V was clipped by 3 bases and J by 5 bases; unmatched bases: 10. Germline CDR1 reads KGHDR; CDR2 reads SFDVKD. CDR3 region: CATSDAATGVGETQYF. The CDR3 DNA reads TGTGCCACCAGTGATGCCGCGACAGGGGTTGGGGAGACCCAGTACTTC.

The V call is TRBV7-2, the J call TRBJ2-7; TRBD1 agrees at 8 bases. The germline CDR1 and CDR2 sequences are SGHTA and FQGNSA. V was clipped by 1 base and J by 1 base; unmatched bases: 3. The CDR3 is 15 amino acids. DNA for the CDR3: TGTGCCAGCAGCTTAGGCGGGACAGGATCCTACGAGCAGTACTTC. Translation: CASSLGGTGSYEQYF.

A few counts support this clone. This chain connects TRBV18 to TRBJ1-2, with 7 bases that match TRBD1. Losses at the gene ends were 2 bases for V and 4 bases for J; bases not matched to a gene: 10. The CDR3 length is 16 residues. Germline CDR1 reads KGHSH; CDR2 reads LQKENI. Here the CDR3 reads CASSPIEGAIGYGYTF. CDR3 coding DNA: TGTGCCAGCTCACCAATAGAGGGGGCCATTGGCTATGGCTACACCTTC. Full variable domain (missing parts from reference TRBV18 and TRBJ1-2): NAGVMQNPRHLVRRRGQEARLRCSPMKGHSHVYWYRQLPEEGLKFMVYLQKENIIDESGMPKERFSAEFPKEGPSILRIQQVVRGDSAAYFCASSPIEGAIGYGYTFGSGTRLTVV.

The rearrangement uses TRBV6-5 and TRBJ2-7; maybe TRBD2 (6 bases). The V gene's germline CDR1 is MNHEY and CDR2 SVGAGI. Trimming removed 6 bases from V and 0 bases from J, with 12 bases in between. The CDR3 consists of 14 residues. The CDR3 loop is CASSPGLHSYEQYF. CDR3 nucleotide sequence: TGTGCCAGCAGCCCGGGACTCCACTCCTACGAGCAGTACTTC.

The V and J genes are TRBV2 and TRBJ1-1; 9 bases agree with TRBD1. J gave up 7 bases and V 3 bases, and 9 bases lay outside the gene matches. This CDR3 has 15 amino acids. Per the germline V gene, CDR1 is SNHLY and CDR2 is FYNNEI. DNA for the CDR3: TGTGCCAGCAGTGAGGAGGGACAGGGAGGAAATGAAGCTTTCTTT. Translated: CASSEEGQGGNEAFF. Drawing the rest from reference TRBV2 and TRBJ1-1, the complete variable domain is EPEVTQTPSHQVTQMGQEVILRCVPISNHLYFYWYRQILGQKVEFLVSFYNNEISEKSEIFDDQFSVERPDGSNFTLKIRSTKLEDSAMYFCASSEEGQGGNEAFFGQGTRLTVV.

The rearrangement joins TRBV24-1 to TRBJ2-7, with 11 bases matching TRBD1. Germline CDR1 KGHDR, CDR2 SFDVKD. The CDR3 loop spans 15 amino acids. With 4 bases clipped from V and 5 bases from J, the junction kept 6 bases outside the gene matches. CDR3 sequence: CATSDRGQGVDEQYF. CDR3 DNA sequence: TGTGCCACCAGTGACCGGGGACAGGGGGTAGACGAGCAGTACTTC.

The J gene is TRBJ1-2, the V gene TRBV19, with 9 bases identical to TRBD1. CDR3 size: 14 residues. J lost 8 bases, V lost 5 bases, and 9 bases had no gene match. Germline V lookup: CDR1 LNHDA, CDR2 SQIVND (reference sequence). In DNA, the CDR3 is TGTGCCAGTAGTCAATTGGGACAGGGAAACGGCTACACCTTC. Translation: CASSQLGQGNGYTF.

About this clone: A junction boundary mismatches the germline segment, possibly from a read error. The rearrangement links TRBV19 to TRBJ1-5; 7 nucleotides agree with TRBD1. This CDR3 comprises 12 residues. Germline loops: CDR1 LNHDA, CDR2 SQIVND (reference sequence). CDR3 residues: CASSARQGRNYF. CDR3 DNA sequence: TGTGCCAGTAGTGCACGACAGGGAAGAAACTATTTT.

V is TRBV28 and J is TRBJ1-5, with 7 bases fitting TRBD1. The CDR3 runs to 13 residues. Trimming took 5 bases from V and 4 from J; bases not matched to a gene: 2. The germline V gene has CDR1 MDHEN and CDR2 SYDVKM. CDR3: CASSPQGNQPQHF. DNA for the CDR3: TGTGCCAGCAGTCCACAGGGGAATCAGCCCCAGCATTTT. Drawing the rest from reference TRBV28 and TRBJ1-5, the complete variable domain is DVKVTQSSRYLVKRTGEKVFLECVQDMDHENMFWYRQDPGLGLRLIYFSYDVKMKEKGDIPEGYSVSREKKERFSLILESASTNQTSMYLCASSPQGNQPQHFGDGTRLSIL.

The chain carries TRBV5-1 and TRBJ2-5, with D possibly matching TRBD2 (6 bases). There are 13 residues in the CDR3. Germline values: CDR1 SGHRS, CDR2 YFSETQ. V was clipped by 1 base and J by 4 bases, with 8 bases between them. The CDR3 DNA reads TGCGCCAGCAGCTTGCGGGGGTTAGAGACCCAGTACTTC. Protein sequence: CASSLRGLETQYF.

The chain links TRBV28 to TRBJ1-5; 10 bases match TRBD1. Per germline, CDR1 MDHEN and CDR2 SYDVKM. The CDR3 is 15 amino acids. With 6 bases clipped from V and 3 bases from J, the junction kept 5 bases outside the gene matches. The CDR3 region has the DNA TGTGCCAGCAGGTTGGACAGGGGGAACAATCAGCCCCAGCATTTT. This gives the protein CASRLDRGNNQPQHF.

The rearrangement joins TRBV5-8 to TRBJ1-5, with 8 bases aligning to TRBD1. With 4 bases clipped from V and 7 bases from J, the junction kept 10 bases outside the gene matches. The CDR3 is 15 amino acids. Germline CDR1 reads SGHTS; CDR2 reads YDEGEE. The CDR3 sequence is CASSRGQGPGQPQHF. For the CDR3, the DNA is TGTGCCAGCAGCAGAGGACAGGGCCCTGGACAGCCCCAGCATTTT.

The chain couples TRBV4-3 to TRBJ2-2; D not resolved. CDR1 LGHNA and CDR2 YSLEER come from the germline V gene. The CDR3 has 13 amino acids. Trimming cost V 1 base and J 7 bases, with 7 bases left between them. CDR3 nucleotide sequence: TGCGCCAGCAGCCAAGCCATTTTCGGGGAGCTGTTTTTT. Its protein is CASSQAIFGELFF.

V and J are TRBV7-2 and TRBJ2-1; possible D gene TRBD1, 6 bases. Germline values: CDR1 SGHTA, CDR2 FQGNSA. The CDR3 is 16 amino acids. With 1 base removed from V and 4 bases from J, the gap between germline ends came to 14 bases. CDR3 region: CASSLELQGFYNEQFF. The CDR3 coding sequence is TGTGCCAGCAGCTTAGAGTTACAGGGCTTTTACAATGAGCAGTTCTTC.

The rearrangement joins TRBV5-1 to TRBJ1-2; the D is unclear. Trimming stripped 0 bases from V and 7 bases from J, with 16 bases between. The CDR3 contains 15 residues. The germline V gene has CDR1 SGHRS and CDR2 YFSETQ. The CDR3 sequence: CASSLAGREATGYTF. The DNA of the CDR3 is TGCGCCAGCAGCTTGGCCGGACGGGAGGCAACTGGCTACACCTTC.

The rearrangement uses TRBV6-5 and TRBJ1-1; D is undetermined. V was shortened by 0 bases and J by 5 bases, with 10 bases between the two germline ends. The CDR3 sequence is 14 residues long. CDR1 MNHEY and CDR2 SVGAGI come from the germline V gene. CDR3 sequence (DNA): TGTGCCAGCAGTTACTCCTTCGGGAGGACTGAAGCTTTCTTT. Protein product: CASSYSFGRTEAFF.

The CDR3 DNA reads as TGTGCCAGCAGCTCTGGACAAGACGAAAAACTGTTTTTT. It translates to CASSSGQDEKLFF. The J gene is TRBJ1-4, the V gene TRBV7-2; weak D call: TRBD1 (5 bases). CDR1 is SGHTA and CDR2 is FQGNSA in the germline V gene. V was trimmed by 4 bases and J by 8 bases, leaving 11 bases between them. CDR3 length: 13 residues.

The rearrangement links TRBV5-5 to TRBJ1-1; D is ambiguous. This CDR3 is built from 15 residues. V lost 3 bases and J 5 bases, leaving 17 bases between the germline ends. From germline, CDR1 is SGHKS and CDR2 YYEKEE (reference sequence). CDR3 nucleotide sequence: TGTGCCAGCAGCTCCATTCGATTTGAGGGAACTGAAGCTTTCTTT. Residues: CASSSIRFEGTEAFF.

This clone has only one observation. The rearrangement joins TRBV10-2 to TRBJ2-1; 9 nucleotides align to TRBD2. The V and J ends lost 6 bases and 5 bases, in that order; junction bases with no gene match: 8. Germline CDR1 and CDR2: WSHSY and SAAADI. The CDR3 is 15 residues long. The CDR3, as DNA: TGCGCCAGCAGATATAGCGGGGGCCTCAACAATGAGCAGTTCTTC. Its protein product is CASRYSGGLNNEQFF.

The CDR3 loop is CATKPGDGEQYF. The CDR3 coding sequence is TGTGCCACCAAACCCGGGGATGGCGAGCAGTACTTC. The chain carries TRBV25-1 and TRBJ2-7; weak D call: TRBD2 (5 bases). The CDR3 consists of 12 residues. Per the germline V gene, CDR1 is MGHDK and CDR2 is SYGVNS. The V gene lost 10 bases and the J gene lost 6 bases, with 16 bases spanning the gap.